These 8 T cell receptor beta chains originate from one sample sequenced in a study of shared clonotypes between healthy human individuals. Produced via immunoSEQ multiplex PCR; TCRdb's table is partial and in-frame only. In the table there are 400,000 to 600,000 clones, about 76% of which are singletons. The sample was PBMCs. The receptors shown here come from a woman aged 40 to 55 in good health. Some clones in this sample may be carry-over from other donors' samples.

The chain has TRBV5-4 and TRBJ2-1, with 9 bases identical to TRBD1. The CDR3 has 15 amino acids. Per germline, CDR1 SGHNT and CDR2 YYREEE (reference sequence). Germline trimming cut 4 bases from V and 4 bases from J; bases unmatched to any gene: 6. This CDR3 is CASSEPGQGYNEQFF. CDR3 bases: TGTGCCAGCAGCGAACCGGGACAGGGTTACAATGAGCAGTTCTTC.

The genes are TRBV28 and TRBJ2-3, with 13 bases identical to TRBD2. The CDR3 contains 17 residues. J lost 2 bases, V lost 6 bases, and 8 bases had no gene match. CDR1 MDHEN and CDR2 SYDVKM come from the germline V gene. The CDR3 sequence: CASSHTGLAGPTDTQYF. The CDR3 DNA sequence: TGTGCCAGCAGCCATACGGGACTAGCGGGGCCCACAGATACGCAGTATTTT.

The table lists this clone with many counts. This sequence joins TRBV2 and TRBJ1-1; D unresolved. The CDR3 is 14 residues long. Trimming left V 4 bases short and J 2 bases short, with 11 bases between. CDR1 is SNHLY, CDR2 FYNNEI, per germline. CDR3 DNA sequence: TGTGCCAGCAGTGCCCTACAGTTAAACACTGAAGCTTTCTTT. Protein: CASSALQLNTEAFF. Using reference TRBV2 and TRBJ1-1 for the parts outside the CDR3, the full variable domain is EPEVTQTPSHQVTQMGQEVILRCVPISNHLYFYWYRQILGQKVEFLVSFYNNEISEKSEIFDDQFSVERPDGSNFTLKIRSTKLEDSAMYFCASSALQLNTEAFFGQGTRLTVV.

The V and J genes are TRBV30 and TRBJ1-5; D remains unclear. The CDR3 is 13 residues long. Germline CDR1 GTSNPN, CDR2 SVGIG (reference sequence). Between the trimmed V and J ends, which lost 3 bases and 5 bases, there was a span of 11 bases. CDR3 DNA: TGTGCCTGGAGGACGGGTGCGGATCAGCCCCAGCATTTT. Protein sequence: CAWRTGADQPQHF. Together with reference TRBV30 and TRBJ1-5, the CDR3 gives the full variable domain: SQTIHQWPATLVQPVGSPLSLECTVEGTSNPNLYWYRQAAGRGLQLLFYSVGIGQISSEVPQNLSASRPQDRQFILSSKKLLLSDSGFYLCAWRTGADQPQHFGDGTRLSIL.

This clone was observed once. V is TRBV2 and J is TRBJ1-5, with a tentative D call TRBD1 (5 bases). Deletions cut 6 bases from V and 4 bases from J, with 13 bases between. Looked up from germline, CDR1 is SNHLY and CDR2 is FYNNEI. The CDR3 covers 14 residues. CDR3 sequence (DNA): TGTGCCAGCAGACAGGACGGATTAAATCAGCCCCAGCATTTT. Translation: CASRQDGLNQPQHF.

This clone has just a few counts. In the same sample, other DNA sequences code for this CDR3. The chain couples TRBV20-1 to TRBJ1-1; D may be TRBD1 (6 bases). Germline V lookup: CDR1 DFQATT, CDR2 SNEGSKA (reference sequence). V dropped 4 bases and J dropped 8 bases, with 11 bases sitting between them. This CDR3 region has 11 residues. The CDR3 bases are TGCAGTGCTAAAAGGACAGCAGAAGCTTTCTTT. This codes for CSAKRTAEAFF.

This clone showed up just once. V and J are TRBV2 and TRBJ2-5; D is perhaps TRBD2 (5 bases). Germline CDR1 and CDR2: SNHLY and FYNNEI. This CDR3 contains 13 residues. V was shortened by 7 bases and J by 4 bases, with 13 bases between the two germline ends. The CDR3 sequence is CASTEGLAETQYF. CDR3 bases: TGTGCCAGCACCGAGGGTCTAGCAGAGACCCAGTACTTC.

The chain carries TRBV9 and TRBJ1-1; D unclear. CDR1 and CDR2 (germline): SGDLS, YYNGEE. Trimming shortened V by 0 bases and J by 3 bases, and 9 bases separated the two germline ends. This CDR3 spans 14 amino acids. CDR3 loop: CASSVAGSDTEAFF. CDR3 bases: TGTGCCAGCAGCGTAGCGGGGTCTGACACTGAAGCTTTCTTT.